Below are 23 T cell receptor beta chains sequenced from a single sample in a study of response to subunit inactivated influenza vaccine. A single record per CDR3 protein comes from TCRdb applying MiXCR to the RT-PCR reads. The sample records approximately 300,000 distinct CDR3 sequences, approximately 20% being singletons. The source was PBMCs from blood, collected less than 22 months after vaccination. These TCRs come from a man between 50 and 70 years old who received an inactivated influenza vaccine.

This clonotype has a handful of counts. The chain employs TRBV12-3 or TRBV12-4 and TRBJ1-6, with D tentatively TRBD1 (5 bases). The CDR3 has 14 residues. Trimming stripped 3 bases from V and 10 bases from J, with 13 bases between. CDR3 sequence: CASSFTGHGSPLHF. In DNA, the CDR3 is TGTGCCAGCAGTTTTACGGGGCATGGGTCACCCCTCCACTTT.

V is TRBV3-1 and J is TRBJ2-4; tentative D call: TRBD2 (6 bases). The CDR3 runs 15 residues. The germline V and J ends were trimmed by 4 bases and 9 bases, with 19 bases remaining between them. Germline V gene data show CDR1 as LGHDT and CDR2 as YNNKEL (reference sequence). Here the CDR3 DNA reads TGTGCCAGCAGCCCCCCAGGGACCGGAGGGAGCATTCAGTACTTC. Protein sequence: CASSPPGTGGSIQYF.

A few counts support this clonotype. This sequence joins TRBV4-2 and TRBJ1-2; D is perhaps TRBD1 (5 bases). Between the trimmed V and J ends, which lost 0 bases and 4 bases, there was a span of 15 bases. Germline V gene sequence: CDR1 LGHNA, CDR2 YNFKEQ. This CDR3 is 16 amino acids long. The CDR3: CASSQDWQEGAYGYTF. In nucleotides, the CDR3 is TGTGCCAGCAGCCAAGATTGGCAGGAAGGGGCCTATGGCTACACCTTC.

Only a few counts were recorded for this clonotype. This chain joins TRBV5-1 and TRBJ2-7; D unclear. Germline lookup yields CDR1 SGHRS and CDR2 YFSETQ. This CDR3 comprises 16 residues. The V end lost 0 bases, the J end lost 0 bases, and 13 bases lay between the germline ends. CDR3 protein: CASSLEAAQSSYEQYF. The CDR3 nucleotides read TGCGCCAGCAGCTTGGAGGCCGCCCAGTCCTCCTACGAGCAGTACTTC.

J is TRBJ2-3 and V is TRBV5-5, with TRBD1 matching 7 bases. Germline CDR1 is SGHKS and CDR2 is YYEKEE (reference sequence). The J segment lost 6 bases and the V segment lost 5 bases, leaving 3 bases of the junction unmatched. CDR3 size: 12 residues. CDR3: CASRSTGDTQYF. The DNA of the CDR3 is TGTGCCAGCAGGTCGACAGGGGATACGCAGTATTTT. Together with reference TRBV5-5 and TRBJ2-3, the CDR3 gives the full variable domain: DAGVTQSPTHLIKTRGQQVTLRCSPISGHKSVSWYQQVLGQGPQFIFQYYEKEERGRGNFPDRFSARQFPNYSSELNVNALLLGDSALYLCASRSTGDTQYFGPGTRLTVL.

This clonotype was counted a few times. The V gene is TRBV11-2, the J gene TRBJ2-7; 8 bases fit TRBD1. The J segment lost 6 bases and the V segment lost 2 bases, leaving 9 bases of the junction unmatched. The CDR3 has 15 residues. Germline V gene data show CDR1 as SGHAT and CDR2 as FQNNGV. The CDR3 sequence is CASSLFLAQGAEQYF. CDR3 DNA sequence: TGTGCCAGCAGCTTATTTTTAGCCCAGGGGGCCGAGCAGTACTTC.

This clonotype occurred many times. The chain joins TRBV6-2 or TRBV6-3 to TRBJ1-5; 12 bases match TRBD1. The germline V gene encodes CDR1 MNHEY and CDR2 SVGEGT. V was pared by 6 bases and J by 1 base, with 10 bases of the junction left unmatched. The CDR3 is 18 residues long. CDR3 protein: CASRAGQGAVGSNQPQHF. For the CDR3, the DNA is TGTGCCAGCAGAGCGGGACAGGGGGCGGTTGGAAGCAATCAGCCCCAGCATTTT.

This chain connects TRBV7-9 to TRBJ1-1, with D unclear. Germline V gives CDR1 SEHNR, CDR2 FQNEAQ (reference sequence). This CDR3 spans 14 amino acids. The ends were cut back, 3 bases at V and 0 bases at J, with 8 bases in the middle. The DNA of the CDR3 is TGTGCCAGCAGCTTTGGGAACATGAACACTGAAGCTTTCTTT. Amino acids: CASSFGNMNTEAFF.

V and J are TRBV12-3 or TRBV12-4 and TRBJ2-2; weak D call: TRBD1 (6 bases). CDR3 length: 14 amino acids. V lost 7 bases and J lost 6, with 15 bases in between. CDR3: CASTKTGGAGELFF. Here the CDR3 DNA reads TGTGCCAGCACCAAGACAGGAGGAGCCGGGGAGCTGTTTTTT.

The J gene is TRBJ2-7, the V gene TRBV27; 7 positions match TRBD1. The V gene end was trimmed by 3 bases and the J gene end by 4 bases; junction bases not matched to a gene: 3. CDR1 and CDR2 (germline): MNHEY, SMNVEV (reference sequence). The CDR3 covers 13 residues. This CDR3 reads CASSFRQGYEQYF. The CDR3 region has the DNA TGTGCCAGCAGTTTCCGACAGGGATACGAGCAGTACTTC.

The chain couples TRBV12-3 or TRBV12-4 to TRBJ1-6; 9 positions match TRBD1. The CDR3 extends over 14 amino acids. V lost 3 bases to trimming and J lost 9 bases; unmatched junction nucleotides: 3. This CDR3 reads CASSFGTGRSPLHF. DNA for the CDR3: TGTGCCAGCAGTTTCGGGACAGGGCGTTCACCCCTCCACTTT.

In this sample, this clonotype turned up a few times. J is TRBJ1-2 and V is TRBV20-1; D is perhaps TRBD1 (6 bases). Germline V gene sequence: CDR1 DFQATT, CDR2 SNEGSKA (reference sequence). The CDR3 runs to 13 residues. With 3 bases removed from V and 4 bases from J, the gap between germline ends came to 12 bases. The DNA of the CDR3 is TGCAGTGCTAGCTCGGGGGCCAGCTATGGCTACACCTTC. This encodes CSASSGASYGYTF.

The chain couples TRBV6-2 or TRBV6-3 to TRBJ1-2, with 7 bases matching TRBD1. The V gene end was trimmed by 0 bases and the J gene end by 6 bases; junction bases not matched to a gene: 7. The CDR3 is made up of 15 amino acids. Germline CDR1 MNHEY, CDR2 SVGEGT. CDR3 sequence reads: CASSYSVEGADGYTF. In DNA, the CDR3 is TGTGCCAGCAGTTACTCGGTTGAGGGGGCTGATGGCTACACCTTC.

There are a few counts of this clonotype. This chain joins TRBV12-3 or TRBV12-4 and TRBJ1-1; D gene unclear. CDR3 size: 13 residues. Between the trimmed V and J ends, which lost 2 bases and 1 base, there was a span of 5 bases. The CDR3 coding sequence is TGTGCCAGCAGTTTATGGGCGAACACTGAAGCTTTCTTT. Its translation is CASSLWANTEAFF.

This clonotype was detected only a few times. V is TRBV4-3 and J is TRBJ2-2; D is ambiguous. Trimming shortened V by 1 base and J by 2 bases, and 14 bases separated the two germline ends. From germline, CDR1 is LGHNA and CDR2 YSLEER. The CDR3 is made up of 17 amino acids. CDR3 protein: CASSQVAVTINTGELFF. The CDR3 DNA is TGCGCCAGCAGCCAAGTGGCGGTGACCATCAACACCGGGGAGCTGTTTTTT.

The chain uses TRBV6-2 or TRBV6-3 and TRBJ2-6, with a tentative D call TRBD1 (6 bases). The CDR3 has 16 residues. The V gene lost 2 bases and the J gene lost 4 bases, with 12 bases spanning the gap. The V gene's germline CDR1 is MNHEY and CDR2 SVGEGT. The CDR3 DNA reads TGTGCCAGCAGTTACCAACAGGGATCCGGGGCCAACGTCCTGACTTTC. Translated, it gives CASSYQQGSGANVLTF.

This chain links TRBV28 with TRBJ2-1; TRBD1 or TRBD2 may be the D gene (6 bases each). The CDR3 is 15 amino acids. Germline V gene sequence: CDR1 MDHEN, CDR2 SYDVKM. V gave up 6 bases and J gave up 2 bases, with 14 bases separating them. This chain's CDR3 is CASSRGGGTYNEQFF. In DNA form, the CDR3 reads TGTGCCAGCAGCAGGGGCGGAGGGACCTACAATGAGCAGTTCTTC.

This clonotype has a handful of counts. The chain combines TRBV4-3 with TRBJ1-1, with TRBD1 as a possible D gene (6 bases). Germline loops: CDR1 LGHNA, CDR2 YSLEER. The CDR3 covers 15 residues. Trimming took off 3 bases at V and 2 bases at J, with 13 bases between the two ends. In nucleotides, the CDR3 is TGCGCCAGCAGCCAGCGACACAGGGATAACACTGAAGCTTTCTTT. Its protein product is CASSQRHRDNTEAFF.

This rearrangement joins TRBV6-1 to TRBJ2-1, with 7 bases lining up with TRBD1. Germline CDR1 and CDR2: MNHNS and SASEGT. The CDR3 sequence is 13 residues long. With 10 bases clipped from V and 0 bases from J, the junction kept 3 bases outside the gene matches. The CDR3 nucleotides are TGTGCCACCTCAGGGGGCTCCTACAATGAGCAGTTCTTC. This encodes CATSGGSYNEQFF.

In this sample, this clonotype turned up a few times. The V and J genes are TRBV4-1 and TRBJ1-5; D unclear. Deletions cut 1 base from V and 6 bases from J, with 10 bases between. CDR1 MGHRA and CDR2 YSYEKL come from the germline V gene. This CDR3 contains 14 residues. The chain's CDR3 is CASSQGSGIQPQHF. The CDR3 DNA follows: TGCGCCAGCAGCCAAGGATCTGGGATTCAGCCCCAGCATTTT.

This clonotype came up a few times. The chain uses TRBV20-1 and TRBJ1-5, with D unclear. The CDR3 has 15 amino acids. V gave up 0 bases and J gave up 5 bases, with 14 bases separating them. Germline V gives CDR1 DFQATT, CDR2 SNEGSKA (reference sequence). The CDR3 DNA reads as TGCAGTGCTAGAGATTCCGGGAAGGCCTATCAGCCCCAGCATTTT. Its protein is CSARDSGKAYQPQHF.

This clonotype was seen repeatedly, ten times or more. The chain combines TRBV12-3 or TRBV12-4 with TRBJ1-2, with D possibly matching TRBD1 (6 bases). Trimming removed 3 bases at V and 4 bases at J, with 9 bases between. The CDR3 has 13 amino acids. CDR3 DNA: TGTGCCAGCAGTTTTGGGACACGCTATGGCTACACCTTC. It yields the protein CASSFGTRYGYTF.

This clonotype was seen at least ten times. J is TRBJ1-1 and V is TRBV20-1; 7 nucleotides match TRBD1. From germline, CDR1 is DFQATT and CDR2 SNEGSKA (reference sequence). This CDR3 comprises 12 residues. The J segment lost 3 bases and the V segment lost 6 bases, leaving 4 bases of the junction unmatched. CDR3 bases: TGCAGTGCCTCCGGGACAGACACTGAAGCTTTCTTT. Residues: CSASGTDTEAFF.